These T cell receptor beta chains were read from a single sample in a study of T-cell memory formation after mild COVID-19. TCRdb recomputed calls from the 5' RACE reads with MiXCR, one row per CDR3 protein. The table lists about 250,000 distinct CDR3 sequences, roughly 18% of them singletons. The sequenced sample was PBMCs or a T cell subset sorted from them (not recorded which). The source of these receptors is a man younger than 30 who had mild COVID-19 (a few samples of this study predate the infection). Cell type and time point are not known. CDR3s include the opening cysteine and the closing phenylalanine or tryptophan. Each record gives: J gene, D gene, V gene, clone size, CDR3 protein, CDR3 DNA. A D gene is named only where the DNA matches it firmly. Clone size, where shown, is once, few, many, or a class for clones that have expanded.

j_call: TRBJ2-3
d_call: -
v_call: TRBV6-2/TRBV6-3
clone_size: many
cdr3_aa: CASSYSTSTDTQYF
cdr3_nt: TGTGCCAGCAGTTACTCGACTAGCACAGATACGCAGTATTTT

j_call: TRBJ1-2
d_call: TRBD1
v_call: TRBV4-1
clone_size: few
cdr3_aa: CASSQPAGTDYGYTF
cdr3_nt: TGCGCCAGCAGCCAACCGGCCGGGACAGACTATGGCTACACCTTC

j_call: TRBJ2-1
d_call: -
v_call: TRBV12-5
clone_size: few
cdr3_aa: CASGPGETFHEQFF
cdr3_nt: TGTGCTAGTGGGCCCGGAGAGACGTTCCATGAGCAGTTCTTC

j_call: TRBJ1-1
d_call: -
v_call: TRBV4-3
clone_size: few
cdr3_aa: CASSQERDTEAFF
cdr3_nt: TGCGCCAGCAGCCAAGAGAGGGATACTGAAGCTTTCTTT

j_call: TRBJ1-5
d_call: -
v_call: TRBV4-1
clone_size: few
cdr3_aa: CASSRRAVSNQPQHF
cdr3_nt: TGCGCCAGCAGCCGGAGGGCTGTGAGCAATCAGCCCCAGCATTTT

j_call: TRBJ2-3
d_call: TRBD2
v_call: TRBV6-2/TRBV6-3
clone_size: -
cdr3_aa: CASKVTGTTADTQYF
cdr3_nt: TGTGCCAGCAAGGTAACCGGGACTACAGCAGATACGCAGTATTTT

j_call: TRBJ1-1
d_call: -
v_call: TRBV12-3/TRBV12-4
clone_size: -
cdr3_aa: CASSSTRGSTEAFF
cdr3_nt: TGTGCCAGCAGTTCCACGCGGGGGAGCACTGAAGCTTTCTTT

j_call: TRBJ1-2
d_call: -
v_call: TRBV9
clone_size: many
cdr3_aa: CASSAQGANYGYTF
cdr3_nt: TGTGCCAGCAGCGCTCAGGGAGCTAACTATGGCTACACCTTC

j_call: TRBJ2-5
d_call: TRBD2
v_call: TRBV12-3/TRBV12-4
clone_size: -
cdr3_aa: CASSPGLAESQETQYF
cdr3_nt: TGTGCCAGCAGTCCCGGACTAGCGGAGTCCCAAGAGACCCAGTACTTC

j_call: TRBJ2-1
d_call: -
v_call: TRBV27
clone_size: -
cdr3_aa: CASSPLGAEQFF
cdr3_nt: TGTGCCAGCAGTCCGCTGGGGGCTGAGCAGTTCTTC

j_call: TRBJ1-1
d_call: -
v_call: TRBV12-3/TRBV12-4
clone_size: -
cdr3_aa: CASSFLPGRGSNTEAFF
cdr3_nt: TGTGCCAGCAGTTTTCTCCCGGGCAGGGGCTCTAACACTGAAGCTTTCTTT

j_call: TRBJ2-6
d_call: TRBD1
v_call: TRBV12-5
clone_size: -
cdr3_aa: CASGLNVDRDRGPGANVLTF
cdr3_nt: TGTGCTAGTGGTCTAAACGTCGACCGGGACAGGGGGCCAGGGGCCAACGTCCTGACTTTC

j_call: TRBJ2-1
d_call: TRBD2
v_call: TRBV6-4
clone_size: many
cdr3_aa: CASSDSAGGGNNEQFF
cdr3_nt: TGTGCCAGCAGTGACTCCGCTGGCGGGGGAAACAATGAGCAGTTCTTC

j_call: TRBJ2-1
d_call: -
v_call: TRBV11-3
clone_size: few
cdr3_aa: CASSSGRGFYNEQFF
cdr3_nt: TGTGCCAGCAGCTCAGGGAGGGGGTTTTACAATGAGCAGTTCTTC

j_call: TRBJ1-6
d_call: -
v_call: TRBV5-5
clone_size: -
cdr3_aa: CASSLSLNSPLHF
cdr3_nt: TGTGCCAGCAGCTTATCCCTAAATTCACCCCTCCACTTT

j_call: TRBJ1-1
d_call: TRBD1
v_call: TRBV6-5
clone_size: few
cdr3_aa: CASSYLGTGVNTEAFF
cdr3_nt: TGTGCCAGCAGTTACTTGGGTACAGGGGTGAACACTGAAGCTTTCTTT

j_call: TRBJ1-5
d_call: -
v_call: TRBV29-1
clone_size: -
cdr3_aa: CSVGEGTLDQPQHF
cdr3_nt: TGCAGCGTTGGGGAGGGGACACTTGATCAGCCCCAGCATTTT

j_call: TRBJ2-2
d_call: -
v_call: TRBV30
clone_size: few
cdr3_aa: CAWSVFQGPPGELFF
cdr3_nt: TGTGCCTGGAGTGTCTTCCAGGGCCCCCCCGGGGAGCTGTTTTTT

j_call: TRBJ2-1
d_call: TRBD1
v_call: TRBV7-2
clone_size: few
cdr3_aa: CASSRRGREPHEQFF
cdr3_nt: TGTGCCAGCAGTCGCAGGGGGCGTGAGCCCCATGAGCAGTTCTTC

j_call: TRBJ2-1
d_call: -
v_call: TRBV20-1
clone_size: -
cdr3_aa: CSAFGREPDEQFF
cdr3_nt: TGCAGTGCCTTCGGACGGGAACCGGATGAGCAGTTCTTC

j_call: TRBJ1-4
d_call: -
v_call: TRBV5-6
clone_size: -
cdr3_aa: CASSLRPASEKLFF
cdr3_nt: TGTGCCAGCAGCTTGCGCCCGGCATCGGAAAAACTGTTTTTT

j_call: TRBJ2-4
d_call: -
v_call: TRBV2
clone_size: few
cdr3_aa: CASSDALGLYVIQYF
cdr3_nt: TGTGCCAGCAGTGACGCCCTGGGGTTGTATGTCATTCAGTACTTC

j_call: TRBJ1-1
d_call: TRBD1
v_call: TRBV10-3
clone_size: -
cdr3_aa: CAISDTRTGGTEAFF
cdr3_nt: TGTGCCATCAGTGACACTCGGACAGGGGGCACTGAAGCTTTCTTT

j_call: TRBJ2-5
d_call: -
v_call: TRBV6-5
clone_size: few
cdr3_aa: CASSYVRDTEETQYF
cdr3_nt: TGTGCCAGCAGTTACGTTCGGGACACCGAAGAGACCCAGTACTTC

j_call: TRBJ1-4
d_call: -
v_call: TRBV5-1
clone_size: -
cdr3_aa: CASSRSDRRNEKLFF
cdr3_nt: TGCGCCAGCAGTCGATCGGACAGAAGGAATGAAAAACTGTTTTTT

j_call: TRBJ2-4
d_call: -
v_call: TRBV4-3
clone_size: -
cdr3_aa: CASSQDPSGNIQYF
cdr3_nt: TGCGCCAGCAGCCAAGATCCGTCAGGGAACATTCAGTACTTC

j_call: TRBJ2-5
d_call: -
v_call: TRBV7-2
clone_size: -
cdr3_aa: CASSFNPRETQYF
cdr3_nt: TGTGCCAGCAGCTTTAACCCTCGGGAGACCCAGTACTTC

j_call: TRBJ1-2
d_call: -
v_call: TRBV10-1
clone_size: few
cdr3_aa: CASSDRQNYGYTF
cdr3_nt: TGCGCCAGCAGTGACCGACAGAACTATGGCTACACCTTC

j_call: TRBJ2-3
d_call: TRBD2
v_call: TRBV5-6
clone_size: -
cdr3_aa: CASSRGGRVADTQYF
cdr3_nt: TGTGCCAGCAGCCGGGGGGGCAGGGTGGCAGATACGCAGTATTTT

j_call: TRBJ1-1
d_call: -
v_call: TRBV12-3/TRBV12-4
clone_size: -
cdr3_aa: CASRVLNTEAFF
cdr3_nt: TGTGCCAGCAGGGTCCTGAACACTGAAGCTTTCTTT

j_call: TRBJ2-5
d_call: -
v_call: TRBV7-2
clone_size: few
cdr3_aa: CASSLGVSRTETQYF
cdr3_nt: TGTGCCAGCAGCCTTGGAGTATCTCGCACGGAGACCCAGTACTTC

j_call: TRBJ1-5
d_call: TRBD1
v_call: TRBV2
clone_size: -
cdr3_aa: CASSLGQIYQPQHF
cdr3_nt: TGTGCCAGCAGTTTGGGACAGATTTATCAGCCCCAGCATTTT

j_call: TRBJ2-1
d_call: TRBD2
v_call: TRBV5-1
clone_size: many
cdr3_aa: CASSFLAGAYNEQFF
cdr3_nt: TGCGCCAGCAGCTTTCTAGCGGGGGCCTACAATGAGCAGTTCTTC

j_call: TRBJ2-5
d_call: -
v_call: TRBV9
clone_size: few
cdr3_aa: CASSALSGSETQYF
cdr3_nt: TGTGCCAGCAGCGCCCTAAGCGGGTCAGAGACCCAGTACTTC

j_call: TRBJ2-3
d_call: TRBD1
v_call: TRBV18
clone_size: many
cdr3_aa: CASSAQGADSTDTQYF
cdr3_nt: TGTGCCAGCTCAGCACAGGGGGCGGATAGCACAGATACGCAGTATTTT

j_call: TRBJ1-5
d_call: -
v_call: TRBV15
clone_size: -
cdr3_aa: CATSGKRWVQSQHF
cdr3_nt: TGTGCCACCAGCGGAAAGCGGTGGGTTCAATCCCAGCATTTT

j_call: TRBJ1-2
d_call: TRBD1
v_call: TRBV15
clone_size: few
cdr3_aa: CATSRPLGQGEHGYTF
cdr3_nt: TGTGCCACCAGCAGACCCTTAGGACAGGGGGAACATGGCTACACCTTC

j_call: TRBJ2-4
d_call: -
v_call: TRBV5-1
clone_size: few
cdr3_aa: CASSLGQGLAKNIQYF
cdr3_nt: TGCGCCAGCAGCTTGGGGCAGGGACTAGCCAAAAACATTCAGTACTTC

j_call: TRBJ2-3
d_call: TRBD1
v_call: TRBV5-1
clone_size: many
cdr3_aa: CASSSAGGADTQYF
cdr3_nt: TGCGCCAGCAGCTCGGCAGGGGGCGCAGATACGCAGTATTTT

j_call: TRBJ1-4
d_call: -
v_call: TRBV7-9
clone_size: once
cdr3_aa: CASSRQTATNEKLFF
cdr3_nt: TGTGCCAGCAGCAGGCAGACAGCAACTAATGAAAAACTGTTTTTT

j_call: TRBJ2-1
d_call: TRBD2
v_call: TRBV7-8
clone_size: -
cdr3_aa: CASSTQRGLEQFF
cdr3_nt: TGTGCCAGCAGTACCCAGCGGGGGCTTGAGCAGTTCTTC

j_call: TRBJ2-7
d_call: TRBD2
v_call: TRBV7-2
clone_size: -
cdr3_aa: CASSRGVAGGSPYEQYF
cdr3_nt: TGTGCCAGCAGCCGTGGCGTAGCGGGGGGGTCCCCCTACGAGCAGTACTTC

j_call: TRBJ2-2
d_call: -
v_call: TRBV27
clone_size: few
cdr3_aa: CASSLSLVGRELFF
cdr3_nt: TGTGCCAGCAGTTTAAGTTTAGTGGGTCGGGAGCTGTTTTTT

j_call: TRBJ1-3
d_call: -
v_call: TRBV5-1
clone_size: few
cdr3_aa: CASTAGPPGNTIYF
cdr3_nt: TGCGCCAGCACGGCGGGGCCCCCTGGAAACACCATATATTTT

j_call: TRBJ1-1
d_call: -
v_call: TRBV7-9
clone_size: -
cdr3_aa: CASSFSRTEAFF
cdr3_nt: TGTGCCAGCAGCTTTAGTAGGACTGAAGCTTTCTTT

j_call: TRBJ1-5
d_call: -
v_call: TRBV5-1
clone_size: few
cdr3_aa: CASSLVQGNQPQHF
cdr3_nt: TGCGCCAGCAGCTTGGTACAGGGAAATCAGCCCCAGCATTTT

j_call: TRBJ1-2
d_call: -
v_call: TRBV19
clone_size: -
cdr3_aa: CASRRGVNYGYTF
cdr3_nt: TGTGCGAGCCGGCGGGGGGTTAACTATGGCTACACCTTC

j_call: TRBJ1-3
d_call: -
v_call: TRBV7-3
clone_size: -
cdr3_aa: CASSPGPISGNTIYF
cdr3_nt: TGTGCCAGCAGCCCGGGACCGATCTCTGGAAACACCATATATTTT

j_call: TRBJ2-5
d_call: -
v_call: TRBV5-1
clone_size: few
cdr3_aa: CASNGGSAETQYF
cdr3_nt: TGCGCCAGCAACGGGGGTTCTGCAGAGACCCAGTACTTC

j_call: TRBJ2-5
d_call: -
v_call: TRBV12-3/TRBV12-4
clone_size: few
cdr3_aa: CASNSQGPQETQYF
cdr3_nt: TGTGCCAGCAACTCCCAGGGGCCGCAAGAGACCCAGTACTTC

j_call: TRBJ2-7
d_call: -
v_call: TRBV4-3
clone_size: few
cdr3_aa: CASSQDILSGRGSYEQYF
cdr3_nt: TGCGCCAGCAGCCAAGATATTCTCTCGGGGAGGGGGTCCTACGAGCAGTACTTC

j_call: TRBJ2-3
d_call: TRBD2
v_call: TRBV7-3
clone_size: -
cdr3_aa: CASSLSLAGVRNTQYF
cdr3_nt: TGTGCCAGCAGCTTATCTCTAGCGGGGGTGCGAAATACGCAGTATTTT

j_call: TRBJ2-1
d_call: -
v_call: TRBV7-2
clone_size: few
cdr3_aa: CASSLYLSYNEQFF
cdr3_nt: TGTGCCAGCAGCTTATACCTCTCCTACAATGAGCAGTTCTTC

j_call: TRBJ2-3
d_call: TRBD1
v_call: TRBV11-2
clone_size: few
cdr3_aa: CASSLTTGGVNTQYF
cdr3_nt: TGTGCCAGCAGCCTGACGACAGGGGGCGTAAATACGCAGTATTTT

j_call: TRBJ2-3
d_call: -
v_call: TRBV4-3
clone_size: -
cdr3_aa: CASSQDPIWRERTDTQYF
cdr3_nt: TGCGCCAGCAGCCAAGATCCCATCTGGAGGGAGAGGACAGATACGCAGTATTTT

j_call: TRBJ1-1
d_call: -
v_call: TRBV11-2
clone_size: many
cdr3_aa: CASSLGQSNTEAFF
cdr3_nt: TGTGCCAGCAGCTTAGGACAGTCGAACACTGAAGCTTTCTTT